This T cell receptor beta chain was observed in a study of blood T cell repertoires in COVID-19. V was clipped by 1 base and J by 1 base, with 11 bases between them. The germline V gene encodes CDR1 LGHNA and CDR2 YSLEER. This CDR3 contains 16 residues. Source study methods: Researchers report that nucleated cell counts were estimated from reference gene primer amplification. Sequencing was performed with immunoSEQ multiplex PCR; in TCRdb, only in-frame clones are kept and a portion is missing. That table supplies the V and J calls and clone size; D and trimming were determined from the DNA. In the table there are around 170,000 clones, over 80% of which are singletons.

The chain employs TRBV4-3 and TRBJ1-5; D is unresolved. Sample: peripheral blood. The sequence came from a man aged 70-80 years who had recovered from COVID-19. The CDR3 DNA reads as TGCGCCAGCAGCCAAGCCCCGGGTGCAAGCAATCAGCCCCAGCATTTT. Translating it yields CASSQAPGASNQPQHF.